The table lists the clone carrying this T cell receptor beta chain with a few counts. The antigen is unknown. One heparinised blood draw, averaging roughly 120 mL, came from each donor. The sample is drawn from a study of beta chain features in type 1 diabetes. General study findings and limits: Healthy donors had naive, central memory and Treg TCRB repertoires that appeared less similar than those seen among patients. Shortening of TCRB CDR3s, moderate but significant, appeared in all four CD4+ subsets of Type 1 diabetes patients.

The sequenced template was cDNA made from the entire isolated RNA. The table came from immunoSEQ multiplex PCR; TCRdb's copy has only in-frame clones and leaves some out. The table shows approximately 170,000 clones, with about 7.9% occurring only once. Germline V gene lookup returns CDR1 SGDLS and CDR2 YYNGEE. The CDR3 runs 15 residues. Deletions cut 4 bases from V and 5 bases from J, with 16 bases between. The chain combines TRBV9 with TRBJ2-4; weak D call: TRBD2 (6 bases). The receptor was isolated from a man younger than 30 with type 1 diabetes. The sequencing sample was made of central memory CD4+ T cells from blood. The CDR3 DNA is TGTGCCAGCAGCATCGGCGGGGAGGCGGAAAACATTCAGTACTTC. Residues: CASSIGGEAENIQYF.